The present TCR beta chain was sequenced within a study of cytomegalovirus exposure and HLA in healthy donors. Whole-study results and caveats: In vitro data verified three CMV-associated chains as specific for CMV antigens. Across donors, presence/absence analyses took sequencing depth to be roughly uniform. Accounts indicate the classifier identified cytomegalovirus status with strong specificity and sensitivity. In an earlier analysis, about 87% or about 30%: the productive usage of most TCR beta V segments.

About this clone: Its antigen is unidentified.

Germline values: CDR1 MRHNA, CDR2 SNTAGT. CDR3 length: 11 residues. PCR amplification relied on 60 Vbeta primers (plus 13 Jbeta primers). Here immunoSEQ multiplex PCR was the method, and the copy in TCRdb shows in-frame clones only, minus some. The sample includes some 210,000 clones, around 87% of them seen just once. The chain uses TRBV6-4 and TRBJ2-7; 7 nucleotides agree with TRBD2. The clonotype originates from a man aged 30 to 39 in good health and CMV-seronegative. Sequenced: PBMCs. CDR3 residues: CDRGGEREQYF. CDR3 DNA: TGTGATCGGGGAGGGGAGAGGGAGCAGTACTTC.